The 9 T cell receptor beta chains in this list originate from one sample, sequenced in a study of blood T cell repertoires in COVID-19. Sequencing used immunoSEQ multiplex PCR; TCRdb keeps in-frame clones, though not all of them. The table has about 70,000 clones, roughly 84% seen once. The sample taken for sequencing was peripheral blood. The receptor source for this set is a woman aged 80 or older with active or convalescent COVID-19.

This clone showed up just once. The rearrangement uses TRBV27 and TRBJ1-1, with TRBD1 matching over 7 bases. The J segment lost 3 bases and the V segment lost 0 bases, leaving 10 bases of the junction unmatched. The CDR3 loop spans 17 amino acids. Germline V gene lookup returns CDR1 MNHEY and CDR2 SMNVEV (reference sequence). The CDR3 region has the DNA TGTGCCAGCAGTTTATCCCAGAGACAGGGAGAGGACACTGAAGCTTTCTTT. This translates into CASSLSQRQGEDTEAFF.

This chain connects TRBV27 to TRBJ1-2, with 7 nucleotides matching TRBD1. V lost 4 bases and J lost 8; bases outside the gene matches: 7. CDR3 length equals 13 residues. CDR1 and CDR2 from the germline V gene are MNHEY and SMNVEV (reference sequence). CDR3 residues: CASSYRQGHGYTF. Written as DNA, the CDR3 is TGTGCCAGCAGTTACCGACAGGGCCACGGCTACACCTTC.

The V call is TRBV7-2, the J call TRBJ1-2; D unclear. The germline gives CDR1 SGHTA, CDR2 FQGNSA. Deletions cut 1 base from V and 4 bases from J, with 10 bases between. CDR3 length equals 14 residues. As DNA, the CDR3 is TGTGCCAGCAGCTTAGATCCCCAGGTCTATGGCTACACCTTC. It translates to CASSLDPQVYGYTF.

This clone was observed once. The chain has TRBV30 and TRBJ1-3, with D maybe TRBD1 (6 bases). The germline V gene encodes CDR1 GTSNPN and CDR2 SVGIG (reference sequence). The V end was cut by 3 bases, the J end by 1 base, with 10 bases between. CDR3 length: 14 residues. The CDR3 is CAWSLGGSGNTIYF. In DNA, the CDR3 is TGTGCCTGGAGCCTAGGGGGTTCTGGAAACACCATATATTTT.

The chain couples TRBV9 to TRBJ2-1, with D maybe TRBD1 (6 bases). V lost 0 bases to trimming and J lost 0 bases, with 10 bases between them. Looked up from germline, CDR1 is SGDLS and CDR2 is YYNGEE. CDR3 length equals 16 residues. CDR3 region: CASSVGGGSSYNEQFF. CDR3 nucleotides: TGTGCCAGCAGCGTAGGTGGGGGCAGCTCCTACAATGAGCAGTTCTTC.

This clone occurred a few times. In DNA, the CDR3 is TGCAGCGTTGTTCAGGCAGGCCGGGGTCAGTCCGATACGCAGTATTTT. Its protein is CSVVQAGRGQSDTQYF. V is TRBV29-1 and J is TRBJ2-3; D may be TRBD2 (5 bases). The CDR3 is made up of 16 amino acids. From germline, CDR1 is SQVTM and CDR2 ANQGSEA. The V and J ends lost 4 bases and 6 bases respectively, with 23 bases between them.

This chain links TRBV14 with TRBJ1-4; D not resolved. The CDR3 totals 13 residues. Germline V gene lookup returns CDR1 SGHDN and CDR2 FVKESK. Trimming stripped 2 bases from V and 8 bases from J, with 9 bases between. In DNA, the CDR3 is TGTGCCAGCAGCCAACAGTTGAGGGAAAAACTGTTTTTT. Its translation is CASSQQLREKLFF.

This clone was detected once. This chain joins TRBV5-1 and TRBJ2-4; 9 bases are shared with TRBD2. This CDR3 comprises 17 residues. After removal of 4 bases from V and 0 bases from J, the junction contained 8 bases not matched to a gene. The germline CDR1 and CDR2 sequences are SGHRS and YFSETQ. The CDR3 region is CASSSRSSGVAKNIQYF. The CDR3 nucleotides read TGCGCCAGCAGCAGCCGATCTAGCGGGGTAGCCAAAAACATTCAGTACTTC.

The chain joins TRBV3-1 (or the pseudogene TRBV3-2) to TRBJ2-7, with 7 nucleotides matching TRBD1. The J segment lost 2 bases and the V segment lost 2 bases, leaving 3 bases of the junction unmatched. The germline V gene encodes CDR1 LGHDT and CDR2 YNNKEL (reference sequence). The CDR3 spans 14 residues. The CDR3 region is CASSQPDRAYEQYF. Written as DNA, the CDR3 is TGTGCCAGCAGCCAACCCGACAGGGCCTACGAGCAGTACTTC.